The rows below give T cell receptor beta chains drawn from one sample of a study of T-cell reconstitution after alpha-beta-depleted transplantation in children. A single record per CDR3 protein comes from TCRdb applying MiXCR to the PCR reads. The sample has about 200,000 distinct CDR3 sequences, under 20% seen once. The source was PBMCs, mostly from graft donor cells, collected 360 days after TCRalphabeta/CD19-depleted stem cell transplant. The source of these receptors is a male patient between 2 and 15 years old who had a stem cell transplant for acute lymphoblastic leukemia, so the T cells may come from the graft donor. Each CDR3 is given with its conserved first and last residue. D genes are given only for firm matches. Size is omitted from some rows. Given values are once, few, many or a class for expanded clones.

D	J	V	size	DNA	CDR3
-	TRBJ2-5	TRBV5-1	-	TGCGCCAGCAGCTTGCCCGGGCCCGAGACCCAGTACTTC	CASSLPGPETQYF
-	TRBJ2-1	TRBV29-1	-	TGCAGCGTTGGGGGGACTTTTAGCTCCTACAATGAGCAGTTCTTC	CSVGGTFSSYNEQFF
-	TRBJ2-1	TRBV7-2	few	TGTGCCAGCAGCCCACGTATGAGTGGGACCGGGAACAATGAGCAGTTCTTC	CASSPRMSGTGNNEQFF
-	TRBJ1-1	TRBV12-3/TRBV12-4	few	TGTGCCAGCAGAACAACCGGTCTGGACACTGAAGCTTTCTTT	CASRTTGLDTEAFF
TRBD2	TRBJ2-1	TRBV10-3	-	TGTGCCATCGGGAGGGGCGAGACTAGCGGACACAATGAGCAGTTCTTC	CAIGRGETSGHNEQFF
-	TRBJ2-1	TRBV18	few	TGTGCCAGCTCACCAGTCGGGACTTTGAATGAGCAGTTCTTC	CASSPVGTLNEQFF
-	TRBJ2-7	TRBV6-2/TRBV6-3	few	TGTGCCAGCAGTAATACACGGGGTGAGCAGTACTTC	CASSNTRGEQYF
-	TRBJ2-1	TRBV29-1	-	TGCAGCGTCCCTGGACTCATACAGGCGTCGCCCTACAATGAGCAGTTCTTC	CSVPGLIQASPYNEQFF
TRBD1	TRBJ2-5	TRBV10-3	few	TGTGCCATCAGTGGGGGACAGCCAGGGACCCAGTACTTC	CAISGGQPGTQYF
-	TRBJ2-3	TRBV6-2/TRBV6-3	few	TGTGCCAGCAGTTACGAACTCGTGGTTGGTAGAGATACGCAGTATTTT	CASSYELVVGRDTQYF
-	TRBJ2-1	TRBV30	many	TGTGCCTGGAGTGTAACGACAGTGAGCAATGAGCAGTTCTTC	CAWSVTTVSNEQFF
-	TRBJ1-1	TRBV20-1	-	TGCAGTGCTAGTCGGCAACCAGTGAACACTGAAGCTTTCTTT	CSASRQPVNTEAFF
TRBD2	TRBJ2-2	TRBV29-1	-	TGCAGCGTAGCGGGGGGGAACACCGGGGAGCTGTTTTTT	CSVAGGNTGELFF
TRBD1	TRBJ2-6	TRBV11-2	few	TGTGCCAGCAGCCCCTGGACAGGGATAACCTCTGGGGCCAACGTCCTGACTTTC	CASSPWTGITSGANVLTF
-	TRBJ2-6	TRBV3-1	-	TGTGCCAGCAGCCTATCCGAATTGGCTGGGGCCAACGTCCTGACTTTC	CASSLSELAGANVLTF
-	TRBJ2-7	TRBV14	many	TGTGCCAGCACCCTGAGGGGGTTCGCCTACGAGCAGTACTTC	CASTLRGFAYEQYF
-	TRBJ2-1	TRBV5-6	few	TGTGCCAGCAGCTTGTGGCTAGCATCCTACAATGAGCAGTTCTTC	CASSLWLASYNEQFF
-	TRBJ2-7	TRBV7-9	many	TGTGCCAGCAGCCGGCTCGAGGGTTCCTACGAGCAGTACTTC	CASSRLEGSYEQYF
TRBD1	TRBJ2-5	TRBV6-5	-	TGTGCCAGCAGGACGATCAGGGGGGAGACCCAGTACTTC	CASRTIRGETQYF
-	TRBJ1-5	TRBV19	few	TGTGCCAGCGACAGATACAATCAGCCCCAGCATTTT	CASDRYNQPQHF
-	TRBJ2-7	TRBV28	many	TGTGCCAGCAGTTCCTTGACGGGGGTGTCTTCCTACGAGCAGTACTTC	CASSSLTGVSSYEQYF
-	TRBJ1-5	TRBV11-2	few	TGTGCCAGCAGCTCCGGACGGCACAATCAGCCCCAGCATTTT	CASSSGRHNQPQHF
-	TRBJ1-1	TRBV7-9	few	TGTGCCAGCACCGCAGGGTACCTTTGGGCTTTCTTT	CASTAGYLWAFF
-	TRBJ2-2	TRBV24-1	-	TGTGCCACCAGTGATTTGCCCGCCCAGGGCGCCGGGGAGCTGTTTTTT	CATSDLPAQGAGELFF
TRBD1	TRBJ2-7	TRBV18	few	TGTGCCAGCTCACTCCGTAGGACAGGGAACTACGAGCAGTACTTC	CASSLRRTGNYEQYF
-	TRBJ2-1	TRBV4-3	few	TGCGCCAGCAGCCTCGGCGGGCAATACAATGAGCAGTTCTTC	CASSLGGQYNEQFF
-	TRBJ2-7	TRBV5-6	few	TGTGCCAGCAGCTTGAATCGGGTCGAGCAGTACTTC	CASSLNRVEQYF
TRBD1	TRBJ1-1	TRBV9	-	TGTGCCAGCAGCCCCAAAAAAGGGGGCGGGGTGAACACTGAAGCTTTCTTT	CASSPKKGGGVNTEAFF
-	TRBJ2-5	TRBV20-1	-	TGCAGCGGGGGGCTCGGCTGGCCAGGGCAAGAGACCCAGTACTTC	CSGGLGWPGQETQYF
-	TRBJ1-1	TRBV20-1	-	TGCAGTGCCCTAGAAATGAACACTGAAGCTTTCTTT	CSALEMNTEAFF
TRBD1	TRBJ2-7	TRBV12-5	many	TGTGCTAGTCCGCCGGGACAGGGCTTTCACGAGCAGTACTTC	CASPPGQGFHEQYF
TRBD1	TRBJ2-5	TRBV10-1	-	TGCGCCAGCAGTGAAGGGACAGGGGGCGCAAAGACCCAGTACTTC	CASSEGTGGAKTQYF
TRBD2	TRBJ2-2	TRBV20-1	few	TGCAGTGCTAAGCTAGCGGCGAACACCGGGGAGCTGTTTTTT	CSAKLAANTGELFF
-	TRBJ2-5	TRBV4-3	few	TGCGCCAGCAGCCACGGGTATGGGGAGACCCAGTACTTC	CASSHGYGETQYF
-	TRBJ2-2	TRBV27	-	TGTGCCAGCAGTTTAGTCGCCGGGGAGCTGTTTTTT	CASSLVAGELFF
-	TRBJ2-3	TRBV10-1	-	TGCGCCAGCAGGGGAGAGGGGAGACCCACAGATACGCAGTATTTT	CASRGEGRPTDTQYF
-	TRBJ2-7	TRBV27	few	TGTGCCAGCAGTCTCCAAAGATCCTACGAGCAGTACTTC	CASSLQRSYEQYF
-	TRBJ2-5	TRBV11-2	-	TGTGCCAGCAGCTTAGGCCATTGGGGATACCAAGAGACCCAGTACTTC	CASSLGHWGYQETQYF
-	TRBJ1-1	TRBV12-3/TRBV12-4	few	TGTGCCAGCAGTCTACTACTTGAAGCTTTCTTT	CASSLLLEAFF
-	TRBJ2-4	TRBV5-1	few	TGCGCCAGCAGCCCCGGATCTTCAGGGAACATTCAGTACTTC	CASSPGSSGNIQYF
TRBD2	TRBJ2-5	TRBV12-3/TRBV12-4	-	TGTGCCAGCAGTCAAAGCGGGGTCCCAGAGACCCAGTACTTC	CASSQSGVPETQYF
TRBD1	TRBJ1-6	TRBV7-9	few	TGTGCCAGCAGCTTAGGACAGGGCGGACCCCTCCACTTT	CASSLGQGGPLHF
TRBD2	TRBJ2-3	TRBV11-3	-	TGTGCCAGCAGCCCGGGACTAGCGGGGGCCTCCACAGATACGCAGTATTTT	CASSPGLAGASTDTQYF
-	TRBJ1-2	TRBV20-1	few	TGCAGTGCTAGAGATCGGGGGAGGGTTCAAGGGGGCTACACCTTC	CSARDRGRVQGGYTF
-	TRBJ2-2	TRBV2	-	TGTGCCAGCACGTATGGGGCGGTCACCGGGGAGCTGTTTTTT	CASTYGAVTGELFF
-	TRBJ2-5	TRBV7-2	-	TGTGCCAGCAGCCCGTACGGACCGCAAGAGACCCAGTACTTC	CASSPYGPQETQYF
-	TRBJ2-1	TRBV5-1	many	TGTGCCAGTAGCCCGGGCGGCTACAATGAGCAGTTCTTC	CASSPGGYNEQFF
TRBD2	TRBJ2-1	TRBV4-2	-	TGTGCCAGCAGCCAAGATCCCCTAGCGGGCAATGAGCAGTTCTTC	CASSQDPLAGNEQFF
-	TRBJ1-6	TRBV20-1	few	TGCAGTGGGGGCAGGGCTAATTCACCCCTCCACTTT	CSGGRANSPLHF
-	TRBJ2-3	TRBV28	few	TGTGCCAGCAGTCCCAATCCAGGGATTTCAGATACGCAGTATTTT	CASSPNPGISDTQYF
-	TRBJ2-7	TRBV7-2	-	TGTGCCAGCAGCTCCCAGGGAATTAACTACGAGCAGTACTTC	CASSSQGINYEQYF
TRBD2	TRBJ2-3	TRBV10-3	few	TGTGCCATCAGTGAGTCAATGACTAGCGGGGGGCAAGTCACAGATACGCAGTATTTT	CAISESMTSGGQVTDTQYF
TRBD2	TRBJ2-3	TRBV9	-	TGTGCCAGCAGCGTAGCAGCGGGGGGAAGCACAGATACGCAGTATTTT	CASSVAAGGSTDTQYF
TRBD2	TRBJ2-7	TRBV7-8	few	TGTGCCAGCAGCTTCTTAGTTGGGGAGGGGCTCGAGCAGTACTTC	CASSFLVGEGLEQYF
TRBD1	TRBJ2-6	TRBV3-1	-	TGTGCCAGCAGCCAAAGGAACAGGGGCGCCAGCTCTGGGGCCAACGTCCTGACTTTC	CASSQRNRGASSGANVLTF
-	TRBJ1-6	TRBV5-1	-	TGCGCCAGCAGCCCCCGGGGAGATAATTCACCCCTCCACTTT	CASSPRGDNSPLHF
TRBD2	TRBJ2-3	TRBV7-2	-	TGTGCCAGCAGCTTTAGCGGGGGCTCTTATTTT	CASSFSGGSYF
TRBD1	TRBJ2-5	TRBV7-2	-	TGTGCCAGCAGCCCGGACAGGGTAGGGACCCAGTACTTC	CASSPDRVGTQYF
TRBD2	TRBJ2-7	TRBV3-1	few	TGTGCCAGCAGCCAAGGTGGACTAGCGGGGCCGGGCAGCAGCGAGCAGTACTTC	CASSQGGLAGPGSSEQYF